The present T cell receptor beta chain was sequenced within a study of graft-versus-host responses after intestinal transplantation. For the study at large: In this cohort, recipients had multivisceral, liver-intestinal, or isolated intestinal transplants.

A single count supports this clone. Its specificity is unknown. Sequenced by immunoSEQ multiplex PCR; TCRdb stores in-frame clones only, minus some. Among over 100,000 clones listed, roughly 95% were seen once. Germline V gene data show CDR1 as LNHNV and CDR2 as YYDKDF (reference sequence). The ends were cut back, 5 bases at V and 0 bases at J, with 27 bases in the middle. The CDR3 consists of 20 residues. The receptor comes from a human donor who received an intestinal transplant. V is TRBV15 and J is TRBJ2-3; D is perhaps TRBD1 or TRBD2 (7 bases each). Sequenced material: unstimulated CD8+ T cells sorted from spleen or lymph node cells, taken before intestinal transplant. The CDR3 region is CATSGGGQSSGRASTDTQYF. CDR3 DNA: TGTGCCACCAGCGGGGGGGGACAGTCGTCCGGGAGAGCGAGCACAGATACGCAGTATTTT.